A single sample gave rise to the 22 T cell receptor beta chains below, sequenced in a study of early T cells in non-severe SARS-CoV-2 infection. TCRdb passed the 5' RACE reads through MiXCR, listing each CDR3 protein once. The data show 40,000 to 60,000 distinct CDR3 sequences, approximately 7.6% seen once. Sequencing was done on a sample of whole blood. All receptors come from an adult who was a healthcare worker with PCR-confirmed SARS-CoV-2 infection or an uninfected control (not recorded which).

For this clonotype: A read error is possible here, since a much larger clone lies one base away. The conserved phenylalanine or tryptophan is not found at the CDR3 terminus, so this likely reflects a read error. The CDR3 bases are TGTGCCAGCAGGCTCGGGTTGCAAGAGACCCAGTACTTA. It yields the protein CASRLGLQETQYL. This sequence joins TRBV12-3 or TRBV12-4 and TRBJ2-5, with D uncertain. Trimming removed 6 bases at V and 2 bases at J, with 10 bases between. The CDR3 runs 13 residues.

This chain connects TRBV11-2 to TRBJ1-3, with no clear D. The CDR3 length is 16 residues. Deletions cut 5 bases from V and 0 bases from J, with 14 bases between. CDR1 is SGHAT and CDR2 is FQNNGV in the germline V gene. This chain's CDR3 is CASSRLGGYSGNTIYF. In nucleotides, the CDR3 is TGTGCCAGCAGCAGATTAGGCGGGTACTCTGGAAACACCATATATTTT.

This clonotype has ten or more counts. The chain couples TRBV3-1 to TRBJ2-3; 12 bases line up with TRBD2. The CDR3 extends over 18 amino acids. Germline V gene lookup returns CDR1 LGHDT and CDR2 YNNKEL (reference sequence). With 1 base clipped from V and 2 bases from J, the junction kept 7 bases outside the gene matches. In DNA, the CDR3 is TGTGCCAGCAGCCAAGGGCTGACTAGCGGGGGACACACAGATACGCAGTATTTT. It is translated as CASSQGLTSGGHTDTQYF.

The J gene is TRBJ2-7, the V gene TRBV20-1, with 7 bases identical to TRBD1. The CDR3 runs to 14 residues. Looked up from germline, CDR1 is DFQATT and CDR2 is SNEGSKA (reference sequence). V lost 2 bases, J lost 4 bases, and 8 bases stayed unmatched. CDR3 bases: TGCAGTGCTAGACCCGGGACAGTAAGTTACGAGCAGTACTTC. Translating gives CSARPGTVSYEQYF.

The chain has TRBV7-9 and TRBJ2-1; 11 bases align to TRBD1. CDR1 is SEHNR, CDR2 FQNEAQ, per germline (reference sequence). The CDR3 consists of 16 residues. With V trimmed by 6 bases and J by 7 bases, 11 bases remained unmatched. For the CDR3, the DNA is TGTGCCAGCAGTTGGGACAGGGGGGCGGTTGGGAATGAGCAGTTCTTC. Encoded protein: CASSWDRGAVGNEQFF.

There are a few counts of this clonotype. This chain links TRBV20-1 with TRBJ1-4; possibly TRBD1 for D (5 bases). The CDR3 is 16 amino acids. Germline CDR1 and CDR2: DFQATT and SNEGSKA (reference sequence). Trimming removed 0 bases from V and 2 bases from J, with 13 bases in between. The CDR3: CSARDHYWGTNEKLFF. The CDR3 nucleotides are TGCAGTGCTAGAGATCACTATTGGGGGACTAATGAAAAACTGTTTTTT.

This clonotype turned up a few times. The chain uses TRBV28 and TRBJ2-3; D is perhaps TRBD2 (6 bases). Germline assignment: CDR1 MDHEN and CDR2 SYDVKM. This CDR3 contains 11 residues. Deletions cut 2 bases from V and 11 bases from J, with 8 bases between. In DNA, the CDR3 is TGTGCCAGCAGTTTAACCGGGGGGCAGTATTTT. Amino acid sequence: CASSLTGGQYF.

There are a few counts of this clonotype. The V call is TRBV18, the J call TRBJ2-7; D may correspond to TRBD1 or TRBD2 (5 bases each). Trimming pared 4 bases from V and 4 bases from J, leaving 29 bases between. The CDR3 has 19 residues. Germline loops: CDR1 KGHSH, CDR2 LQKENI. CDR3 bases: TGTGCCAGCTCACGCGGCGTGGGAGTCAGCGGTCAGGGCATTTACGAGCAGTACTTC. Amino acids: CASSRGVGVSGQGIYEQYF.

Note on this clonotype: Its ends do not fully match the called genes, so a read error is possible. The V call is TRBV7-3, the J call TRBJ2-1; 7 nucleotides line up with TRBD2. Germline lookup yields CDR1 SGHTA and CDR2 FQGTGA. This CDR3 comprises 15 residues. CDR3 residues: CASSLMAGVINEQFF. CDR3 nucleotide sequence: TGTGCCAGTAGCTTAATGGCGGGGGTAATCAATGAGCAGTTCTTC. The whole variable domain, filled in from reference TRBV7-3 and TRBJ2-1, reads GAGVSQTPSNKVTEKGKYVELRCDPISGHTALYWYRQSLGQGPEFLIYFQGTGAADDSGLPNDRFFAVRPEGSVSTLKIQRTERGDSAVYLCASSLMAGVINEQFFGPGTRLTVL.

Ten or more counts support this clonotype. This chain links TRBV20-1 with TRBJ1-2; D ambiguous. Between the trimmed V and J ends, which lost 2 bases and 8 bases, there was a span of 9 bases. This CDR3 spans 11 amino acids. Germline loops: CDR1 DFQATT, CDR2 SNEGSKA (reference sequence). DNA of the CDR3: TGCAGTGCTAGATTCCCAGACGGCTACACCTTC. It yields the protein CSARFPDGYTF.

Ten or more counts support this clonotype. The rearrangement joins TRBV6-4 to TRBJ2-1, with TRBD1 matching over 8 bases. The CDR3 is 14 residues long. Germline CDR1 is MRHNA and CDR2 is SNTAGT. The ends lost 2 bases at V and 8 bases at J; junction bases unmatched: 5. The CDR3 DNA follows: TGTGCCAGCAGTGACGGGCAGGGGGCAGATGAGCAGTTCTTC. Amino acid sequence: CASSDGQGADEQFF.

The J gene is TRBJ2-3, the V gene TRBV6-2 or TRBV6-3; 7 bases line up with TRBD1. The CDR3 is 15 amino acids. The junction had 10 bases not matched to a gene; V was cut back by 8 bases and J by 2 bases. The germline CDR1 and CDR2 sequences are MNHEY and SVGEGT. This CDR3 is CASQVRQGPTDTQYF. The CDR3 nucleotides read TGTGCCAGCCAGGTCAGACAGGGCCCCACAGATACGCAGTATTTT.

At least ten counts were recorded for this clonotype. The chain is built from TRBV24-1 and TRBJ2-5; a possible D gene is TRBD2 (6 bases). Trimming removed 3 bases at V and 5 bases at J, with 15 bases between. The CDR3 is made up of 15 amino acids. In germline, CDR1 is KGHDR, CDR2 SFDVKD. As DNA, the CDR3 is TGTGCCACCAGTGATACCACCGGAGGGTCTGAGACCCAGTACTTC. This gives the protein CATSDTTGGSETQYF.

This clonotype was detected a few times. The CDR3 DNA reads as TGTGCCGCCCACCCAAGGAACACTGAAGCTTTCTTT. Translation: CAAHPRNTEAFF. This chain connects TRBV6-5 to TRBJ1-1, with D hard to call. The V end lost 11 bases, the J end lost 1 base, and 11 bases lay between the germline ends. The CDR3 consists of 12 residues. From germline, CDR1 is MNHEY and CDR2 SVGAGI.

This clonotype was detected many times. The rearrangement links TRBV5-1 to TRBJ1-5; 9 bases are shared with TRBD1. This CDR3 is built from 15 residues. The ends lost 4 bases at V and 2 bases at J; junction bases unmatched: 4. In germline, CDR1 is SGHRS, CDR2 YFSETQ. CDR3 protein: CASSPTGGGNQPQHF. CDR3 DNA: TGCGCCAGCAGCCCCACAGGGGGCGGCAATCAGCCCCAGCATTTT.

This clonotype was detected a few times. The chain couples TRBV24-1 to TRBJ2-1, with TRBD1 matching 11 bases. The CDR3 loop spans 14 amino acids. The J segment lost 9 bases and the V segment lost 2 bases, leaving 2 bases of the junction unmatched. Germline V gene sequence: CDR1 KGHDR, CDR2 SFDVKD. As DNA, the CDR3 is TGTGCCACCAGTGATTCGGACAGGGGGCGTGAGCAGTTCTTC. As protein: CATSDSDRGREQFF.

This clonotype came up a few times. The chain joins TRBV12-3 or TRBV12-4 to TRBJ2-4, with TRBD1 matching over 10 bases. The CDR3 extends over 14 amino acids. The V gene end was trimmed by 5 bases and the J gene end by 15 bases; junction bases not matched to a gene: 13. The CDR3 reads CASSPQDRGRFRYF. The CDR3 bases are TGTGCCAGCAGTCCTCAAGACAGGGGGCGATTTCGGTACTTC.

There are many counts of this clonotype. The chain is built from TRBV11-2 and TRBJ2-1; 11 bases align to TRBD2. Trimming cost V 1 base and J 4 bases; bases outside gene matches: 6. The germline V gene has CDR1 SGHAT and CDR2 FQNNGV. CDR3 length: 17 amino acids. The CDR3 DNA is TGTGCCAGCAGCTTAGCCCAAACTAGCGGGGGTTACAATGAGCAGTTCTTC. This translates into CASSLAQTSGGYNEQFF.

This clonotype was recorded many times. The chain carries TRBV10-3 and TRBJ1-3; perhaps TRBD1 as D (5 bases). Trimming removed 7 bases at V and 1 base at J, with 8 bases between. Germline V gives CDR1 ENHRY, CDR2 SYGVKD. The CDR3 consists of 13 residues. The DNA of the CDR3 is TGTGCCATCACCAGGGATTCTGGAAACACCATATATTTT. Protein sequence: CAITRDSGNTIYF.

This clonotype was detected many times. This chain uses TRBV19 with TRBJ1-5; no definite D call. CDR3 length: 14 residues. Germline CDR1 LNHDA, CDR2 SQIVND (reference sequence). V gave up 8 bases and J gave up 3 bases, with 14 bases separating them. The CDR3 DNA sequence: TGTGCCAGTCGGCGGGGAGGGCACAATCAGCCCCAGCATTTT. It encodes CASRRGGHNQPQHF.

This rearrangement joins TRBV7-9 to TRBJ2-7, with D perhaps matching TRBD2 (5 bases). Germline V CDR1 and CDR2: SEHNR, FQNEAQ (reference sequence). V was clipped by 1 base and J by 4 bases, with 11 bases between them. This CDR3 spans 14 amino acids. Written as DNA, the CDR3 is TGTGCCAGCAGCTTAGGGGAGCACTGGTACGAGCAGTACTTC. The encoded protein is CASSLGEHWYEQYF.

The rearrangement links TRBV6-2 or TRBV6-3 to TRBJ1-1; D uncertain. The length of the CDR3 is 12 residues. The V gene's germline CDR1 is MNHEY and CDR2 SVGEGT. V gave up 2 bases and J gave up 5 bases, with 6 bases separating them. This CDR3 reads CASSYVATEAFF. The CDR3 DNA sequence: TGTGCCAGCAGTTACGTGGCGACTGAAGCTTTCTTT.